These T cell receptor beta chains were read from a single sample in a study of CD8+CD57+ T cells in acquired aplastic anemia. MiXCR, applied by TCRdb to the reads, yields one record per CDR3 protein. Of roughly 130,000 distinct CDR3 sequences in the sample, 48% were seen once. The sequenced sample was sorted CD4+, CD8+, or CD8+CD57+ T cells (not recorded which) from PBMCs. The receptors here all came from a human donor in good health, serving as a control. Both conserved end residues are part of each CDR3. D genes are given only for firm matches. Expanded clones are given a class, and other clones once, few, many or no size at all.

d_gene	v_gene	j_gene	abundance	CDR3aa	CDR3nt
.	TRBV7-2	TRBJ2-1	.	CASSLGRGGGNEQFF	TGTGCCAGCAGCTTAGGGAGGGGGGGGGGCAATGAGCAGTTCTTC
TRBD2	TRBV7-2	TRBJ2-5	once	CASSPSGGAWETQYF	TGTGCCAGCAGCCCTAGCGGGGGGGCTTGGGAGACCCAGTACTTC
TRBD1	TRBV7-2	TRBJ2-7	many	CASSQVTQDRGYEQYF	TGTGCCAGCAGCCAGGTAACCCAGGACAGGGGGTACGAGCAGTACTTC
.	TRBV12-3/TRBV12-4	TRBJ2-5	.	CASSWIPPETQYF	TGTGCCAGCAGCTGGATACCCCCAGAGACCCAGTACTTC
TRBD1	TRBV10-3	TRBJ2-2	.	CAISEGTVDTGELFF	TGTGCCATCAGTGAGGGGACAGTGGACACCGGGGAGCTGTTTTTT
TRBD1	TRBV20-1	TRBJ2-7	.	CSARDPRQGPYEQYF	TGCAGTGCTAGAGATCCTAGACAGGGCCCCTACGAGCAGTACTTC
TRBD1	TRBV13	TRBJ1-1	many	CASSLSRDRGFVNTEAFF	TGTGCCAGCAGCTTAAGTCGGGACAGGGGGTTCGTGAACACTGAAGCTTTCTTT
.	TRBV20-1	TRBJ2-7	.	CSARGQLDYEQYF	TGCAGTGCCAGAGGACAGTTGGACTACGAGCAGTACTTC
TRBD2	TRBV10-3	TRBJ2-3	.	CAISESASGGFSTDTQYF	TGTGCCATCAGTGAGTCGGCTAGCGGGGGGTTCAGCACAGATACGCAGTATTTT
.	TRBV7-2	TRBJ1-2	.	CASSFSGNYGYTF	TGTGCCAGCAGCTTTTCTGGTAACTATGGCTACACCTTC
.	TRBV20-1	TRBJ2-5	.	CSPMARLETQYF	TGCAGCCCTATGGCTAGACTAGAGACCCAGTACTTC
.	TRBV27	TRBJ1-5	many	CTSKEGYSNQPQHF	TGTACCAGCAAGGAGGGGTATAGCAATCAGCCCCAGCATTTT
.	TRBV10-3	TRBJ2-7	few	CAISGRGSGGYEQYF	TGTGCCATCAGTGGAAGGGGTAGCGGAGGATACGAGCAGTACTTC
.	TRBV2	TRBJ1-1	.	CASSVAGATTEAFF	TGTGCCAGCAGTGTGGCAGGAGCCACCACTGAAGCTTTCTTT
TRBD2	TRBV25-1	TRBJ2-1	.	CASRDGGLGWNEQFF	TGTGCCAGCAGAGACGGGGGGTTGGGTTGGAATGAGCAGTTCTTC
TRBD2	TRBV5-1	TRBJ2-5	many	CASSLDPSGGAGETQYF	TGCGCCAGCAGCTTGGATCCTAGCGGGGGGGCCGGGGAGACCCAGTACTTC
.	TRBV7-8	TRBJ1-1	many	CASRLALDTEAFF	TGTGCCAGCAGGTTAGCCCTTGACACTGAAGCTTTCTTT
.	TRBV19	TRBJ1-2	.	CASMTSGGYTF	TGTGCCAGTATGACGAGTGGCGGCTACACCTTC
.	TRBV7-3	TRBJ1-2	once	CASSLTEGYGYTF	TGTGCCAGCAGCTTAACTGAAGGGTATGGCTACACCTTC
.	TRBV3-1	TRBJ2-3	many	CASSQRGSTDTQYF	TGTGCCAGCAGCCAGCGTGGGTCCACAGATACGCAGTATTTT
TRBD2	TRBV19	TRBJ2-5	many	CASSIAGGSRDLRTQYF	TGTGCCAGTAGTATAGCGGGGGGGTCCCGGGACTTACGGACCCAGTACTTC
.	TRBV11-1	TRBJ2-1	.	CASSLGREGYNEQFF	TGTGCCAGCAGCTTAGGAAGAGAGGGATACAATGAGCAGTTCTTC
.	TRBV7-3	TRBJ1-1	once	CASAAGDEAFF	TGTGCCAGCGCTGCGGGGGATGAAGCTTTCTTT
TRBD1	TRBV5-1	TRBJ2-5	.	CASSLDRGMVTQYF	TGCGCCAGCAGCTTGGACAGGGGAATGGTGACCCAGTACTTC
.	TRBV6-2/TRBV6-3	TRBJ2-3	many	CASSYSDGGGTDTQYF	TGTGCCAGCAGTTACTCGGATGGCGGGGGCACAGATACGCAGTATTTT
.	TRBV5-5	TRBJ2-7	.	CASSSDERSLEQYF	TGTGCCAGCAGCTCCGATGAACGGAGCCTCGAGCAGTACTTC
.	TRBV29-1	TRBJ1-2	.	CSVRSGADGYTF	TGCAGCGTTAGATCCGGGGCCGATGGCTACACCTTC
.	TRBV20-1	TRBJ1-4	once	CSARAREEKLFF	TGCAGTGCTAGAGCCCGAGAGGAAAAACTGTTTTTT
TRBD1	TRBV4-2	TRBJ1-2	many	CASSLKLRTGLESPNYGYTF	TGTGCCAGCAGCCTCAAGCTACGGACAGGCTTAGAGTCGCCGAACTATGGCTACACCTTC
.	TRBV5-6	TRBJ1-1	once	CASSLGTVKAFF	TGTGCCAGCAGCTTGGGGACAGTGAAAGCTTTCTTT
TRBD2	TRBV27	TRBJ2-7	many	CASREQGLATPEQYF	TGTGCCAGCAGGGAACAGGGACTAGCTACCCCCGAGCAGTACTTC
.	TRBV2	TRBJ2-7	.	CASTRDENYEQYF	TGTGCCAGCACCCGGGACGAAAACTACGAGCAGTACTTC
TRBD1	TRBV24-1	TRBJ2-1	.	CATSDGTGRGNEQFF	TGTGCCACCAGCGACGGGACAGGGCGAGGAAATGAGCAGTTCTTC
.	TRBV10-3	TRBJ1-1	.	CAISDRVSVNTEAFF	TGTGCCATCAGTGACAGGGTTAGCGTGAACACTGAAGCTTTCTTT
.	TRBV20-1	TRBJ1-1	.	CSASKGDTEAFF	TGCAGTGCTAGTAAGGGGGACACTGAAGCTTTCTTT
.	TRBV7-3	TRBJ1-1	.	CASSSSGGTEAFF	TGTGCCAGCAGCTCAAGCGGGGGGACTGAAGCTTTCTTT
.	TRBV7-3	TRBJ2-7	.	CASSLTGYEQYF	TGTGCCAGCAGCTTAACGGGTTACGAGCAGTACTTC
.	TRBV28	TRBJ2-7	many	CASSLPAPLYEQYF	TGTGCCAGCAGTTTACCGGCCCCACTTTACGAGCAGTACTTC
.	TRBV21-1	TRBJ2-3	many	CASRPQGLAGGTSTDTQYF	TGTGCCAGCAGACCCCAGGGACTAGCGGGGGGGACTAGCACAGATACGCAGTATTTT
.	TRBV20-1	TRBJ1-1	.	CSARDEDFEAFF	TGCAGTGCTAGAGATGAGGATTTTGAAGCTTTCTTT